At least ten counts were recorded for the clone carrying this TCR beta chain. The CDR3 is 14 residues long. Trimming shortened V by 1 base and J by 0 bases, and 6 bases separated the two germline ends. Researchers prepared the TCRbeta library using unique molecular identifiers, the study reports. TCRdb re-called the PCR reads through MiXCR, storing one row per CDR3 protein. In the table there are over 45,000 distinct CDR3 sequences, 5.8% of which are singletons. The sample originates from a study of T-cell reconstitution after alpha-beta-depleted transplantation in children. The V gene is TRBV12-3 or TRBV12-4, the J gene TRBJ1-2; D perhaps matches TRBD1 (6 bases). The sample consisted of PBMCs, mostly from graft donor cells, taken 60 days after TCRalphabeta/CD19-depleted stem cell transplant. This TCR was sampled from a female patient aged 2 to 10 who had a stem cell transplant for aplastic anemia, so the T cells may come from the graft donor. CDR3 in amino acids: CASSLGTANYGYTF. The CDR3 DNA is TGTGCCAGCAGTTTAGGGACAGCTAACTATGGCTACACCTTC.